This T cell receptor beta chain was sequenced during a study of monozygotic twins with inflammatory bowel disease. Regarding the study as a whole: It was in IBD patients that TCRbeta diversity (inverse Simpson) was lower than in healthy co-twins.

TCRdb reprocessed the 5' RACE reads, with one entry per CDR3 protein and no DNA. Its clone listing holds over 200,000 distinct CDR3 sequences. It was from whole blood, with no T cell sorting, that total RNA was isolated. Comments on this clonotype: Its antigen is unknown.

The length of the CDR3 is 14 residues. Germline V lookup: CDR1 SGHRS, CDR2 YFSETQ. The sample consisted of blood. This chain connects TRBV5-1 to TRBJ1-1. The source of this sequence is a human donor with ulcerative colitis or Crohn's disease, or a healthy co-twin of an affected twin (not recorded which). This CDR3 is CASSLDPAGTEAFF.